This T cell receptor beta chain was identified during a study of identical twins (TCRdb year 2016). Study-level background: To test whether fetal clonotypes persist, the study used deep sequencing on TCR alpha and beta repertoires from monozygotic twins, unrelated adults of various ages, and cord blood. Replicate twin experiments were performed at different times using different library preparation protocols to rule out contamination.

The cysteine opens and the phenylalanine closes a CDR3 of 15 amino acids. Of all the DNA, just the CDR3 is kept, 45 bases in frame from base 1. The germline V gene specifies SQVTM as CDR1 and ANQGSEA as CDR2. Here V drops 0 bases and J drops 4 bases, and the junction holds 5 bases not matched to any gene. Libraries came from 5' RACE. TCRdb lists the instrument as Illumina HiSeq 2000. A universal primer binding site was introduced by template switching, and a unique molecular identifier was present in the final cDNA, enabling accurate counting of TCR cDNA molecules. Specific primers in the conserved constant-segment region were used to synthesize first-strand cDNA for the TCR alpha and beta chains. To control for contamination, every cDNA library was double barcoded, receiving both a SMART-Mk sample barcode and Illumina barcodes. TruSeq adapter sequences, together with Illumina sample barcodes, were added in two successive PCR steps. The Illumina HiSeq platform was used with custom primers to sequence TCR alpha and beta cDNA libraries. Turning to the authors' computational methods: MiGEC was used to process raw reads and extract unique molecular identifiers, and MiXCR was used to find CDR3 positions. Recombination models were inferred per individual with the repgenHMM and IGoR tools using an EM algorithm. Shared clonotypes were analyzed with the tcR package in R, and sharing was normalized by the product of cloneset sizes. To study raw recombination free of thymic and clonal selection effects, out-of-frame nonproductive sequences were analyzed. The public reads were reprocessed in TCRdb via fastp at Q25 and MiXCR, keeping in-frame beta chains. Rows are combined by CDR3 protein, so each entry shows the most common genes and DNA. TCRdb, not the authors, supplied the V and J calls. For this sample the table gives approximately 300,000 distinct CDR3 sequences, of which 7.5% to 9.5% were detected only once. About 7.1% of the sample belongs to the ten largest clones.

Every donor in the study was a healthy Caucasian. Three pairs of female monozygotic twins, all aged about 18 to 29 years, were included in the twin cohort. Positive isolation kits from Invitrogen were used to isolate the CD4+ and CD8+ T cell populations. Points the paper makes about the study in general: In beta out-of-frame sequences, excess twin sharing was weaker, because having fewer shared sequences lowered the signal-to-noise ratio. Out-of-frame TCR alpha sequences shared between twins showed an excess of low generation-probability sequences compared with coincidental sharing between unrelated individuals. Invariant T cells such as MAIT and iNKT could partly confound zero-insertion analyses, though diverse VJ usage argued against this for most clonotypes. Abundant cord blood beta clonotypes had fewer insertions, young adult naive repertoires showed a similar but weaker trend, and memory repertoires showed no such trend. In monozygotic twins, out-of-frame TCR alpha sharing was systematically underestimated by recombination models, although the models agreed with sharing between unrelated individuals. Because the same donors could not be followed over many years, conclusions were based on cross-sectional statistical analysis.

In its sample, this clonotype was seen a few times. The specificity of this receptor is unknown. No quality values exist for individual bases; no much larger clone is one base distant. These records were also assigned to another study, of yellow fever vaccine responses in identical twins. From that second study: The T cell response to vaccination in identical twins was reported by the authors to appear partly convergent and partly personalized. The study precisely tracked vaccine-responding T cell clones in identical twins.

Material: CD8+ T cells sorted from blood. The receptor chain draws on TRBV29-1 and TRBJ2-1; the central 8 bases match TRBD2. The TCR sequence derives from a woman aged 18-29 years in good health. CDR3 reads: CSVEDRLAGYNEQFF. The DNA sequence reads TGCAGCGTTGAAGATCGGCTAGCGGGTTACAATGAGCAGTTCTTC.